These 18 T cell receptor beta chains share one sample of origin, sequenced in a study of tumour-infiltrating T cells in Burkitt lymphoma. Profiling relied on immunoSEQ multiplex PCR, and the TCRdb table lists in-frame clones only, not all of them. Among 11,000 to 15,000 clones listed, around 30% were seen once. The sample consisted of tumor tissue. The source is a human donor with diffuse large B-cell lymphoma.

The rearrangement joins TRBV19 to TRBJ2-7; D perhaps matches TRBD2 (6 bases). This CDR3 has 13 residues. Germline V CDR1 and CDR2: LNHDA, SQIVND (reference sequence). The V and J ends lost 3 bases and 3 bases respectively, with 9 bases between them. CDR3 nucleotide sequence: TGTGCCAGTAGTATGGGACTTCTCTACGAGCAGTACTTC. Translation: CASSMGLLYEQYF.

This rearrangement joins TRBV25-1 to TRBJ2-2; 8 nucleotides line up with TRBD1. The germline gives CDR1 MGHDK, CDR2 SYGVNS. The ends lost 4 bases at V and 4 bases at J; junction bases unmatched: 5. The CDR3 is made up of 15 amino acids. The CDR3: CASSGRQGPTGELFF. CDR3 sequence (DNA): TGTGCCAGCAGTGGTCGACAGGGGCCCACCGGGGAGCTGTTTTTT. The complete variable domain, with remaining parts taken from reference TRBV25-1 and TRBJ2-2, reads EADIYQTPRYLVIGTGKKITLECSQTMGHDKMYWYQQDPGMELHLIHYSYGVNSTEKGDLSSESTVSRIRTEHFPLTLESARPSHTSQYLCASSGRQGPTGELFFGEGSRLTVL.

V usage is TRBV6-1 and J usage is TRBJ1-1; possibly TRBD1 for D (5 bases). CDR3 length equals 13 residues. The germline V and J ends were trimmed by 9 bases and 1 base, with 12 bases remaining between them. Germline V CDR1 and CDR2: MNHNS, SASEGT. The DNA of the CDR3 is TGTGCCAGTAGAGGACACGGGAACACTGAAGCTTTCTTT. It translates to CASRGHGNTEAFF.

V usage is TRBV5-4 and J usage is TRBJ1-2, with no clear D. Germline lookup yields CDR1 SGHNT and CDR2 YYREEE (reference sequence). CDR3 length equals 14 residues. V was pared by 0 bases and J by 2 bases, with 8 bases between. DNA for the CDR3: TGTGCCAGCAGCTTGGCCCTCAAAAACTATGGCTACACCTTC. Its translation is CASSLALKNYGYTF.

This clone is termed medium-sized (0.01 to 0.1%). One end of the junction varies from germline; a read error may be responsible. The chain has TRBV9 and TRBJ2-1, with TRBD2 as a possible D gene (6 bases). The CDR3 contains 16 residues. Germline CDR1 and CDR2: SGDLS and YYNGEE. CDR3 loop: CASTVSGSSSYNEQFF. The CDR3 DNA is TGTGCCAGCACCGTAAGCGGGTCGAGCTCCTACAATGAGCAGTTCTTC. Full variable domain (outside the CDR3, taken from reference TRBV9 and TRBJ2-1): DSGVTQTPKHLITATGQRVTLRCSPRSGDLSVYWYQQSLDQGLQFLIQYYNGEERAKGNILERFSAQQFPDLHSELNLSSLELGDSALYFCASTVSGSSSYNEQFFGPGTRLTVL.

The V gene is TRBV4-1, the J gene TRBJ2-7; the D gene is possibly TRBD2 (6 bases). The CDR3 covers 15 residues. Trimming shortened V by 0 bases and J by 0 bases, and 9 bases separated the two germline ends. Germline V lookup: CDR1 MGHRA, CDR2 YSYEKL. The CDR3 region is CASSQDGGASYEQYF. CDR3 in DNA: TGCGCCAGCAGCCAAGATGGAGGGGCCTCCTACGAGCAGTACTTC.

This clone has only a few counts. V is TRBV7-8 and J is TRBJ1-1; D is ambiguous. The germline V gene encodes CDR1 SGHVS and CDR2 FQNEAQ. Trimming stripped 5 bases from V and 1 base from J, with 11 bases between. CDR3 length: 14 amino acids. CDR3 in amino acids: CASSDPTGNTEAFF. As DNA, the CDR3 is TGTGCCAGCAGCGATCCCACTGGGAACACTGAAGCTTTCTTT.

V and J are TRBV9 and TRBJ2-7; weak D call: TRBD1 (6 bases). V gave up 2 bases and J gave up 5 bases, with 11 bases separating them. This CDR3 is built from 13 residues. CDR1 is SGDLS, CDR2 YYNGEE, per germline. The CDR3 sequence: CASSVHQGNEQYF. In DNA, the CDR3 is TGTGCCAGCAGCGTCCATCAGGGGAACGAGCAGTACTTC. Filled out from reference TRBV9 and TRBJ2-7, the complete variable domain reads DSGVTQTPKHLITATGQRVTLRCSPRSGDLSVYWYQQSLDQGLQFLIQYYNGEERAKGNILERFSAQQFPDLHSELNLSSLELGDSALYFCASSVHQGNEQYFGPGTRLTVT.

J is TRBJ1-5 and V is TRBV28; D not certain. The CDR3 spans 13 residues. Trimming shortened V by 7 bases and J by 2 bases, and 9 bases separated the two germline ends. Germline values: CDR1 MDHEN, CDR2 SYDVKM. CDR3 sequence (DNA): TGTGCCAGCACGACGGGAGGCAATCAGCCCCAGCATTTT. Translation gives CASTTGGNQPQHF. Full variable domain (remainder filled in from reference TRBV28 and TRBJ1-5): DVKVTQSSRYLVKRTGEKVFLECVQDMDHENMFWYRQDPGLGLRLIYFSYDVKMKEKGDIPEGYSVSREKKERFSLILESASTNQTSMYLCASTTGGNQPQHFGDGTRLSIL.

This clone is judged medium-sized. This chain connects TRBV29-1 to TRBJ2-1, with no clear D. The CDR3 has 11 amino acids. CDR1 is SQVTM, CDR2 ANQGSEA, per germline. V was trimmed by 2 bases and J by 5 bases, leaving 4 bases between them. CDR3 residues: CSVERDNEQFF. CDR3 nucleotide sequence: TGCAGCGTTGAAAGGGACAATGAGCAGTTCTTC.

Judged by abundance, this clone is medium-sized. The chain joins TRBV9 to TRBJ2-1; TRBD2 matches at 7 bases. CDR1 is SGDLS, CDR2 YYNGEE, per germline. This CDR3 spans 15 amino acids. The J segment lost 7 bases and the V segment lost 5 bases, leaving 12 bases of the junction unmatched. CDR3 sequence: CASSGGRARVNEQFF. Here the CDR3 DNA reads TGTGCCAGCAGTGGTGGGAGGGCCAGAGTGAATGAGCAGTTCTTC.

This clone has only a few counts. The chain employs TRBV18 and TRBJ2-2, with TRBD1 matching over 12 bases. J gave up 6 bases and V 6 bases, and 11 bases lay outside the gene matches. The CDR3 is made up of 17 amino acids. Germline V gene data show CDR1 as KGHSH and CDR2 as LQKENI. CDR3 amino acids: CASSPGQGAHLSGELFF. DNA of the CDR3: TGTGCCAGCTCGCCGGGACAGGGGGCGCATCTTTCCGGGGAGCTGTTTTTT. Variable domain in full (rest from reference TRBV18 and TRBJ2-2): NAGVMQNPRHLVRRRGQEARLRCSPMKGHSHVYWYRQLPEEGLKFMVYLQKENIIDESGMPKERFSAEFPKEGPSILRIQQVVRGDSAAYFCASSPGQGAHLSGELFFGEGSRLTVL.

This rearrangement joins TRBV9 to TRBJ2-3; D call uncertain. The CDR3 consists of 13 residues. With 0 bases removed from V and 5 bases from J, the gap between germline ends came to 7 bases. The germline V gene encodes CDR1 SGDLS and CDR2 YYNGEE. The CDR3 nucleotides are TGTGCCAGCAGCGTAGAAAGGAAAGATACGCAGTATTTT. It yields the protein CASSVERKDTQYF.

The V gene is TRBV9, the J gene TRBJ2-7; 10 positions agree with TRBD1. The CDR3 is 15 amino acids. Trimming removed 3 bases from V and 5 bases from J; junction bases left unmatched: 8. CDR1 SGDLS and CDR2 YYNGEE come from the germline V gene. CDR3 coding DNA: TGTGCCAGCAGCGGAGGGACAGGGGTGCTCCACGAGCAGTACTTC. Translation gives CASSGGTGVLHEQYF. Using reference TRBV9 and TRBJ2-7 for the parts outside the CDR3, the full variable domain is DSGVTQTPKHLITATGQRVTLRCSPRSGDLSVYWYQQSLDQGLQFLIQYYNGEERAKGNILERFSAQQFPDLHSELNLSSLELGDSALYFCASSGGTGVLHEQYFGPGTRLTVT.

This clone was seen more than once but under ten times. V gene TRBV30 combines with J gene TRBJ2-1; the D is unclear. The CDR3 is made up of 12 amino acids. Germline CDR1 is GTSNPN and CDR2 is SVGIG (reference sequence). The germline V and J ends were trimmed by 1 base and 6 bases, with 7 bases remaining between them. The CDR3 here is CAWSDGGNEQFF. CDR3 sequence (DNA): TGTGCCTGGAGTGACGGTGGCAATGAGCAGTTCTTC.

This clone turned up a few times. The chain joins TRBV5-1 to TRBJ1-2, with D uncertain. This CDR3 comprises 14 residues. Germline lookup yields CDR1 SGHRS and CDR2 YFSETQ. V lost 0 bases and J 3 bases, leaving 9 bases between the germline ends. The DNA for the CDR3 is TGCGCCAGCAGCTTGGTTCGAGCCGACTATGGCTACACCTTC. Its translation: CASSLVRADYGYTF. Looking up the rest from reference TRBV5-1 and TRBJ1-2 gives the full variable domain: KAGVTQTPRYLIKTRGQQVTLSCSPISGHRSVSWYQQTPGQGLQFLFEYFSETQRNKGNFPGRFSGRQFSNSRSEMNVSTLELGDSALYLCASSLVRADYGYTFGSGTRLTVV.

This clone was counted a few times. The V gene is TRBV5-4, the J gene TRBJ2-3; D is possibly TRBD2 (6 bases). CDR1 is SGHNT and CDR2 is YYREEE in the germline V gene (reference sequence). The CDR3 is made up of 15 amino acids. V dropped 6 bases and J dropped 2 bases, with 16 bases sitting between them. The CDR3 spells CASTTRSGVTDTQYF. The CDR3 region has the DNA TGTGCCAGCACCACCCGGTCGGGAGTCACAGATACGCAGTATTTT.

The rearrangement uses TRBV18 and TRBJ2-3; 8 bases are shared with TRBD1. The CDR3 is 16 residues long. V was clipped by 5 bases and J by 4 bases; unmatched bases: 11. Looked up from germline, CDR1 is KGHSH and CDR2 is LQKENI. The CDR3, as DNA: TGTGCCAGCTCAAGCTGGCGACAGGGGCATTCAGATACGCAGTATTTT. Encoded protein: CASSSWRQGHSDTQYF.